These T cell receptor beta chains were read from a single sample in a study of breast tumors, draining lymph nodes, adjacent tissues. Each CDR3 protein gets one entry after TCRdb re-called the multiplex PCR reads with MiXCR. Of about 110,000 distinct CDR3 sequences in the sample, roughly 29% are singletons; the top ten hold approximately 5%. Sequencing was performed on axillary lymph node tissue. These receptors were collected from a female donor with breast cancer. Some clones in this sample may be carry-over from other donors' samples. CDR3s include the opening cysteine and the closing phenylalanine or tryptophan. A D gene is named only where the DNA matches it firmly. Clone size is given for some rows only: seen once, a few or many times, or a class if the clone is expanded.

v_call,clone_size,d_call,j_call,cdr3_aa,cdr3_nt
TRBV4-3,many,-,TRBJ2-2,CASSQDPSVNTGELFF,TGCGCCAGCAGCCAAGATCCCAGCGTGAACACCGGGGAGCTGTTTTTT
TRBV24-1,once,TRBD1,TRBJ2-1,CATGTGTNEQFF,TGTGCCACCGGGACAGGGACCAATGAGCAGTTCTTC
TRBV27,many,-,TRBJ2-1,CASSWAAGSESDEQFF,TGTGCCAGCAGTTGGGCGGCAGGGTCCGAGTCAGATGAGCAGTTCTTC
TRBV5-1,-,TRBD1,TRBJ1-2,CASSFQTGARNYGYTF,TGCGCCAGCAGCTTCCAGACAGGGGCCAGAAACTATGGCTACACCTTC
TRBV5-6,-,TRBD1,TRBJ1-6,CASSSRQGTPLHF,TGTGCCAGCAGCTCCAGACAGGGAACACCCCTCCACTTT
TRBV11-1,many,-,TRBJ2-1,CASSPRSAGNYNEQFF,TGTGCCAGCAGCCCCCGGTCAGCGGGTAACTACAATGAGCAGTTCTTC
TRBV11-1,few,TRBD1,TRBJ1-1,CASSFRTGHTEAFF,TGTGCCAGCAGCTTTCGGACAGGGCACACTGAAGCTTTCTTT
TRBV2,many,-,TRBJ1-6,CASSFDGSNSPLHF,TGTGCCAGCAGCTTTGACGGATCTAATTCACCCCTCCACTTT
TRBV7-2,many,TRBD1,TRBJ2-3,CAQGADTQYF,TGTGCCCAGGGGGCAGATACGCAGTATTTT
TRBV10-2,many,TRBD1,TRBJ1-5,CASRQTGTGNQPQHF,TGCGCCAGCAGACAGACCGGGACAGGGAATCAGCCCCAGCATTTT
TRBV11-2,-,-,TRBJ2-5,CASSPAGETQYF,TGTGCCAGCAGCCCAGCGGGAGAGACCCAGTACTTC
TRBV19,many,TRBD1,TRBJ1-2,CASSDGRDRDYGYTF,TGTGCCAGTAGTGATGGAAGGGACAGGGACTATGGCTACACCTTC
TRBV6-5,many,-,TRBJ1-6,CASSHRQGYNSPLHF,TGTGCCAGCAGTCACCGTCAGGGCTATAATTCACCCCTCCACTTT
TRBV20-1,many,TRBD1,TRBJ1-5,CSATKTGGNQPQHF,TGCAGTGCGACCAAGACAGGGGGGAATCAGCCCCAGCATTTT
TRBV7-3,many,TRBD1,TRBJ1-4,CASSPTGTDNEKLFF,TGTGCCAGCAGCCCAACCGGGACAGATAATGAAAAACTGTTTTTT
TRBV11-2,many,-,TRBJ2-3,CASSLRGEWDTQYF,TGTGCCAGCAGCTTAAGGGGGGAATGGGATACGCAGTATTTT
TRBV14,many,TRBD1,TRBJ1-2,CASSQEAGQGTGGYTF,TGTGCCAGCAGCCAAGAAGCCGGACAGGGCACAGGTGGCTACACCTTC
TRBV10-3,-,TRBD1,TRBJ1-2,CAISPRDSYGYTF,TGTGCCATCAGTCCCCGGGACAGCTATGGCTACACCTTC
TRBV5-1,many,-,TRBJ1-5,CASSLGDEQPQHF,TGCGCCAGCAGCTTGGGTGACGAACAGCCCCAGCATTTT
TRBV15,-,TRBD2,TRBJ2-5,CATSRMGTSGRGPQETQYF,TGTGCCACCAGCAGAATGGGGACTAGCGGGAGAGGGCCCCAAGAGACCCAGTACTTC
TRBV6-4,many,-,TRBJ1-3,CASSDPGPPRRGNTIYF,TGTGCCAGCAGTGACCCGGGACCTCCGCGAAGGGGAAACACCATATATTTT
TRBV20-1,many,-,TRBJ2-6,CSARDFSGANVLTF,TGCAGTGCTAGAGACTTTTCTGGGGCCAACGTCCTGACTTTC
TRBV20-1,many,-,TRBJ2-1,CSARGPGRSPSTEYYNEQFF,TGCAGTGCTAGAGGACCGGGGCGATCCCCTTCTACGGAATACTACAATGAGCAGTTCTTC
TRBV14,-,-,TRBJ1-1,CASSQERGHREAFF,TGTGCCAGCAGCCAAGAAAGAGGGCACAGAGAAGCTTTCTTT
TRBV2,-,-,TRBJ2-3,CASSTENTGVEGDTQYF,TGTGCCAGCAGTACAGAGAACACCGGGGTTGAGGGAGATACGCAGTATTTT
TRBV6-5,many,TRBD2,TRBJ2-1,CASSYRTSGKYNEQFF,TGTGCCAGCAGTTACAGGACTAGCGGGAAATACAATGAGCAGTTCTTC
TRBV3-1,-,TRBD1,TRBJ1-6,CASSLQGSDSPLHF,TGTGCCAGCAGTCTACAGGGGTCGGATTCACCCCTCCACTTT
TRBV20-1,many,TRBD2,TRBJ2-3,CSARTGGLSDTQYF,TGCAGTGCTAGGACGGGGGGGCTTTCAGATACGCAGTATTTT
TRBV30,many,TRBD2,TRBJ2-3,CAWTLAGGGTDTQYF,TGTGCCTGGACCTTAGCGGGAGGTGGCACAGATACGCAGTATTTT
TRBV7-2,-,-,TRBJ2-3,CASSFTGEAQYF,TGTGCCAGCAGCTTTACAGGGGAGGCGCAGTATTTT
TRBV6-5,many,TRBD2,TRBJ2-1,CASSYSGLAGAFNEQFF,TGTGCCAGCAGTTACTCCGGACTAGCGGGGGCTTTCAATGAGCAGTTCTTC
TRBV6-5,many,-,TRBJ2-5,CASSSLWTDQETQYF,TGTGCCAGCAGCTCACTTTGGACAGATCAAGAGACCCAGTACTTC
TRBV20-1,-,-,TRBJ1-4,CSARVAGDNEKLFF,TGCAGTGCTAGAGTTGCAGGGGATAATGAAAAACTGTTTTTT
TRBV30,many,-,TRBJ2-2,CAWSRQLNRGELFF,TGTGCCTGGAGCAGGCAACTTAACCGTGGGGAGCTGTTTTTT
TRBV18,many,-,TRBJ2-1,CASSPRREGNEQFF,TGTGCCAGCTCACCAAGGAGAGAGGGTAATGAGCAGTTCTTC
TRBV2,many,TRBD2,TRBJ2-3,CASSTPGLAITDTQYF,TGTGCCAGTTCGACCCCGGGACTAGCGATCACAGATACGCAGTATTTT
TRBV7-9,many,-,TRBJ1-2,CASSDIGGSNYGYTF,TGTGCCAGCAGCGATATCGGGGGGTCGAACTATGGCTACACCTTC
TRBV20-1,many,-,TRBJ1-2,CSARVRNYGSTF,TGCAGTGCTAGAGTCAGAAACTATGGCTCCACCTTC
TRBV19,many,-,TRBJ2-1,CASSRDFSSYNEQFF,TGTGCCAGTAGTCGGGACTTTAGCTCCTACAATGAGCAGTTCTTC
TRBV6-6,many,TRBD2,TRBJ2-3,CASTPRAGGVGTDTQYF,TGTGCCAGCACCCCTCGAGCGGGAGGTGTGGGGACAGATACGCAGTATTTT
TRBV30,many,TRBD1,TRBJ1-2,CAWSTGVGGYTF,TGTGCCTGGAGCACAGGGGTTGGTGGCTACACCTTC
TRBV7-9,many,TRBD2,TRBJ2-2,CASSALAGGFPGELFF,TGTGCCAGCAGCGCACTAGCGGGAGGATTTCCCGGGGAGCTGTTTTTT
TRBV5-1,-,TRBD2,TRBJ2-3,CASSWGTSGRASLNEQYF,TGCGCCAGCAGCTGGGGGACTAGCGGGAGGGCCTCTTTGAATGAGCAGTATTTT